This TCR beta chain is from a study of PD-1 blockade in classical Hodgkin lymphoma (dated by TCRdb to 2020 to 2022). Regarding the complete study: A peripheral blood immune signature of response to PD-1 blockade in classical Hodgkin lymphoma was defined using TCR beta sequencing and CyTOF. The paper as a whole reports these results and caveats: Baseline TCR diversity was reported to be lower in newly diagnosed patients than in healthy donors and to be lower still in relapsed/refractory patients. The study was limited to a single clinical trial cohort, and causes of repertoire differences, possibly disease activity or prior therapy, remained undefined.

The time point label for this specimen denotes: newly diagnosed, previously untreated cHL patient sample. Using a Miltenyi CD4+ T cell isolation kit, CD4+ T cells were purified from thawed PBMCs through magnetic negative selection. To serve as a comparison group for the relapsed/refractory trial patients, PBMCs were sequenced from patients with newly diagnosed, previously untreated classical Hodgkin lymphoma. Peripheral blood was collected in 8 mL Vacutainer Cell Preparation Tubes, from which PBMCs were isolated by centrifugation and then cryopreserved. Purified CD4+ and CD8+ fractions were generated only in cases for which an additional PBMC sample was available. Magnetically labelled cells were removed on LS columns in a quadroMACS separator, and the flow-through was retained as the purified fraction. The Qiagen DNeasy kit was used to extract genomic DNA from unsorted PBMCs and from the negatively selected CD4+ and CD8+ fractions. Amplification of TCR beta CDR3 regions was done by immunoSEQ multiplex PCR with primers that anneal to V and J segments. A synthetic immune receptor repertoire was used to minimize amplification bias, and remaining bias was computationally removed after sequencing. In the paper's pipeline: Repertoire diversity was quantified as the Shannon entropy index using custom Python scripts. Unsorted, CD4+ and CD8+ repertoires were examined separately, except in combined analyses, for which CD4+ and CD8+ sequences were merged in silico. TCRdb re-hosts the immuneACCESS table, in-frame sequences only. Its copies lack some clones; in the studies checked, an unresolved V gene accounts for under half of them, and the cause for the rest is not known. The V and J calls and clone size are taken from that table; D and trimming were inferred from the DNA. This sample is represented by under 40,000 clones; less than 90% of them were singletons. The leading ten clones occupy more than 1% of the sample.

As regards this clone: The clone's antigen remains unknown. No quality values exist for individual bases; no much larger clone is one base distant.

This TCR derives from a human donor with classical Hodgkin lymphoma. What was sequenced was CD4+ T cells from blood.

The CDR3 protein is CASSLGPTVEQFF. In nucleotide form, the sequence is TGCGCCAGCAGCTTGGGCCCGACAGTTGAGCAGTTCTTC. Recombination linked TRBV5-1 to TRBJ2-1, with a weak D call of TRBD1 (5 bases match). Spanning cysteine to phenylalanine, the CDR3 consists of 13 amino acids. The CDR3 DNA has 39 bases and is translated from base 1. V gives up 0 bases and J gives up 9 bases, and the segment between their germline ends measures 10 bases. CDR1 SGHRS and CDR2 YFSETQ are derived from the germline V gene.